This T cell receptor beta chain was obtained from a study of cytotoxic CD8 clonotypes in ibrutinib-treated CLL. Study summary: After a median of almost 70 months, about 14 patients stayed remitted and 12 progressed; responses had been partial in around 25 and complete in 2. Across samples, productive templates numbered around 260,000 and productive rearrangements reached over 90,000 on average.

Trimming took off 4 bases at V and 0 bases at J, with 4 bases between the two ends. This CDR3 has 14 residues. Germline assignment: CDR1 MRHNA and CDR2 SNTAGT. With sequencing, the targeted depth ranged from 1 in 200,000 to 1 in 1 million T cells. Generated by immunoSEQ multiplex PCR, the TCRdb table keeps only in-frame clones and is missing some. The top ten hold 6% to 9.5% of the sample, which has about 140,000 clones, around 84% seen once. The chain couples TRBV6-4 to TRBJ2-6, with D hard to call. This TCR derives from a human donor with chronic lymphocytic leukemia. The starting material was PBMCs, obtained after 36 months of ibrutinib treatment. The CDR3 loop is CASSAGSGANVLTF. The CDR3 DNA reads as TGTGCCAGCAGTGCCGGCTCTGGGGCCAACGTCCTGACTTTC.